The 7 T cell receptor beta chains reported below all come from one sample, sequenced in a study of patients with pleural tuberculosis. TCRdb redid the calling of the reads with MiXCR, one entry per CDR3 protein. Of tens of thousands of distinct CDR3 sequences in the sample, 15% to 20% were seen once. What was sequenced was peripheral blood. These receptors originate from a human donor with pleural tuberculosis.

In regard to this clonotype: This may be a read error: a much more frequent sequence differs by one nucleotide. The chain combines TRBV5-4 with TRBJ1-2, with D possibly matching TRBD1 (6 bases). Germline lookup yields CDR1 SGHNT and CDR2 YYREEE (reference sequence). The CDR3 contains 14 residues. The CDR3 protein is CASRPQGQDYGYPF. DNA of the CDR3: TGTGCCAGCAGACCACAGGGTCAGGACTATGGCTACCCCTTC.

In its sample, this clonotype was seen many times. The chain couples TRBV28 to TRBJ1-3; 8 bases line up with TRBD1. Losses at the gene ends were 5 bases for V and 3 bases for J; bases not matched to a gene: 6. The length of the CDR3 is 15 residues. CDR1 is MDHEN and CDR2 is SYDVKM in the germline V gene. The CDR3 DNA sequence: TGTGCCAGCAGTGCGACAGGGGATTATGGAAACACCATATATTTT. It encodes CASSATGDYGNTIYF.

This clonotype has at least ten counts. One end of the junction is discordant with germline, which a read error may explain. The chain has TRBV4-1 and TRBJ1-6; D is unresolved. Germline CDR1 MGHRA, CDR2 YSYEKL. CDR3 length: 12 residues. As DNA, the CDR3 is TGCGTCAGCAGCCAAGGCCCTTCACCCCTCCACTTT. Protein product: CVSSQGPSPLHF.

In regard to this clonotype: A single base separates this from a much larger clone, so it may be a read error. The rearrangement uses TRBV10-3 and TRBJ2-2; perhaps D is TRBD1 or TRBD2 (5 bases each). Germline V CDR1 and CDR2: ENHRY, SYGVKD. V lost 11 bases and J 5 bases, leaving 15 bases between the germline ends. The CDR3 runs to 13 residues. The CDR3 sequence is CAVGAGNTGELFF. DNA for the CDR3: TGTGCCGTCGGGGCAGGGAATACCGGGGAGCTGTTTTTT.

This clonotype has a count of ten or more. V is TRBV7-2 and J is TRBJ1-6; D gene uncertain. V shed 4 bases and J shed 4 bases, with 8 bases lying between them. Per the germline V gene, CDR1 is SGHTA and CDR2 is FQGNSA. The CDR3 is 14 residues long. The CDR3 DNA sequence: TGTGCCAGCAGCTCTACAGATTATAATTCACCCCTCCACTTT. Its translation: CASSSTDYNSPLHF.

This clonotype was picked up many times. The CDR3 loop is CASSPTGQPPYEQYF. CDR3 nucleotide sequence: TGTGCCAGCTCACCTACAGGACAACCTCCGTACGAGCAGTACTTC. The chain couples TRBV18 to TRBJ2-7, with TRBD1 as a possible D gene (5 bases). The CDR3 spans 15 residues. Deletions cut 3 bases from V and 4 bases from J, with 16 bases between. Germline V gene lookup returns CDR1 KGHSH and CDR2 LQKENI.

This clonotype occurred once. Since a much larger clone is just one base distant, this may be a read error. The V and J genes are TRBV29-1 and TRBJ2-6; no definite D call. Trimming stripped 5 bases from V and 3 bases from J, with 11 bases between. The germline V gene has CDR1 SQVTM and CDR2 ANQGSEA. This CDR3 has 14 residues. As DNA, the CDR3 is TGCAGCGTTTTATCTCAACATGGGGCCAACGTCCTGACTTTC. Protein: CSVLSQHGANVLTF.